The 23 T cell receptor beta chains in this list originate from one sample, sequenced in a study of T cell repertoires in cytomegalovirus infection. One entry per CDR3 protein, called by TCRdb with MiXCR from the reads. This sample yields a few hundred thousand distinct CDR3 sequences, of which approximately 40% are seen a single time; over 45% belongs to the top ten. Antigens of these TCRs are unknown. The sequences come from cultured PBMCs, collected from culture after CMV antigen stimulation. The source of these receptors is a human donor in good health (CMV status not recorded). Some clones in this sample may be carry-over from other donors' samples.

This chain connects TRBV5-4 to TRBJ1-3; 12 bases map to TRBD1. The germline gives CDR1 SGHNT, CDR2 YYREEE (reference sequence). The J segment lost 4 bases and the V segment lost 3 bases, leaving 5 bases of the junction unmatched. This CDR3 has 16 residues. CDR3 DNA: TGTGCCAGCAGCTGGGGACAGGGGGCGAACGGAAACACCATATATTTT. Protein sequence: CASSWGQGANGNTIYF.

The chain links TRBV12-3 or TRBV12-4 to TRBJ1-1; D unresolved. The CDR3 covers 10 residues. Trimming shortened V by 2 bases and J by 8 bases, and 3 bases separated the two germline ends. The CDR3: CASSLREAFF. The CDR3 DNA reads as TGTGCCAGCAGTTTAAGGGAAGCTTTCTTT.

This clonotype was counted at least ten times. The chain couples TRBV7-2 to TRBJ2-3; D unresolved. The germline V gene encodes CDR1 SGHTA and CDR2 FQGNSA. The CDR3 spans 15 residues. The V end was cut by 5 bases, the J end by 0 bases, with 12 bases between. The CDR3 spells CASSRRSSSTDTQYF. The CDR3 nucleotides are TGTGCCAGCAGCCGTAGAAGCTCTAGCACAGATACGCAGTATTTT.

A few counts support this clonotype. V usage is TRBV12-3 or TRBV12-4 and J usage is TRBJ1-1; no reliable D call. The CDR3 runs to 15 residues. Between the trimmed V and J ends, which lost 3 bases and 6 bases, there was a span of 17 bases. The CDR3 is CASSFRAANRPEAFF. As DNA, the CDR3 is TGTGCCAGCAGTTTTCGGGCAGCTAATAGGCCTGAAGCTTTCTTT.

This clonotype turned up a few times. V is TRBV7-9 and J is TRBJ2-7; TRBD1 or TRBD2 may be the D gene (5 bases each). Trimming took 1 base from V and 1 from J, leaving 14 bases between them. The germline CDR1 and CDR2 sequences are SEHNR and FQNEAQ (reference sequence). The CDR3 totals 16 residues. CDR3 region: CASSLGPRDVSYEQYF. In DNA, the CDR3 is TGTGCCAGCAGCTTAGGACCCCGGGACGTTTCCTACGAGCAGTACTTC.

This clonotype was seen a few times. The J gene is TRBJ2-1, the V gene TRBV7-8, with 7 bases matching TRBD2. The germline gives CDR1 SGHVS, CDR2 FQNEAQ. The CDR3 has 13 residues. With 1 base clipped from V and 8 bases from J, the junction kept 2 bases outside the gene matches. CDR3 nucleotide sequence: TGTGCCAGCAGCTTAGTGGGAGGGGATGAGCAGTTCTTC. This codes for CASSLVGGDEQFF.

The CDR3 protein is CASGKVGGTEAFF. The CDR3 bases are TGTGCCAGTGGGAAGGTGGGGGGCACTGAAGCTTTCTTT. This chain links TRBV19 with TRBJ1-1; D perhaps matches TRBD1 (5 bases). The germline CDR1 and CDR2 sequences are LNHDA and SQIVND (reference sequence). The CDR3 runs to 13 residues. The V end lost 8 bases, the J end lost 4 bases, and 14 bases lay between the germline ends. Using reference TRBV19 and TRBJ1-1 for the parts outside the CDR3, the full variable domain is DGGITQSPKYLFRKEGQNVTLSCEQNLNHDAMYWYRQDPGQGLRLIYYSQIVNDFQKGDIAEGYSVSREKKESFPLTVTSAQKNPTAFYLCASGKVGGTEAFFGQGTRLTVV.

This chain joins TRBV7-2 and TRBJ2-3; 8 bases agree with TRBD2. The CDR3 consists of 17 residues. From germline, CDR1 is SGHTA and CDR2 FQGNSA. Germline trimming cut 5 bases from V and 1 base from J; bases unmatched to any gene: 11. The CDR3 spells CASSVRPWRGGTDTQYF. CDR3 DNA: TGTGCCAGCAGCGTTCGTCCATGGCGGGGGGGCACAGATACGCAGTATTTT.

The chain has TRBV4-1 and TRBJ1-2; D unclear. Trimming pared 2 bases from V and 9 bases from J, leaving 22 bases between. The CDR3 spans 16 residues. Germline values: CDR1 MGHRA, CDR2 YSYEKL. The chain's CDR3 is CASSQFSRINYARYTF. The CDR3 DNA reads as TGCGCCAGCAGCCAATTCTCTCGGATTAACTATGCACGCTACACCTTC.

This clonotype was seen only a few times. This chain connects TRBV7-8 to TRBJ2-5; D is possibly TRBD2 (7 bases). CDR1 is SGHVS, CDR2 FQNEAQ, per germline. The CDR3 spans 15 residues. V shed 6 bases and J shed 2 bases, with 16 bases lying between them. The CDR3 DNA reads TGTGCCAGCAGAGGTCGGGGGGCCGTTCAAGAGACCCAGTACTTC. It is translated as CASRGRGAVQETQYF.

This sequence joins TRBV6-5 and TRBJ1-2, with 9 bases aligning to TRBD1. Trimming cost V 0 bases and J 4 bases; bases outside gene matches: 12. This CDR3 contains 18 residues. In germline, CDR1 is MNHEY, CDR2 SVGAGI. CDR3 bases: TGTGCCAGCAGTTACTCGGAACTTGACAGGGGGAAAGGCTATGGCTACACCTTC. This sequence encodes CASSYSELDRGKGYGYTF.

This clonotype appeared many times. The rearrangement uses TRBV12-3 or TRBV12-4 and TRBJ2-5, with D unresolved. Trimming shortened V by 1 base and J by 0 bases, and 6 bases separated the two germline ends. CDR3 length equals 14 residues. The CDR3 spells CASSLVPNQETQYF. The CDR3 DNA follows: TGTGCCAGCAGTTTAGTGCCTAACCAAGAGACCCAGTACTTC.

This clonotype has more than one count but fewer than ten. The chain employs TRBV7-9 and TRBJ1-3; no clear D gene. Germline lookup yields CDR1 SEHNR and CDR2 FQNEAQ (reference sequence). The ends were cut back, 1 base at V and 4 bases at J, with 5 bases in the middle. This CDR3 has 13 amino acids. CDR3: CASSLVGGNTIYF. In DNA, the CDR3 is TGTGCCAGCAGCTTAGTCGGAGGAAACACCATATATTTT.

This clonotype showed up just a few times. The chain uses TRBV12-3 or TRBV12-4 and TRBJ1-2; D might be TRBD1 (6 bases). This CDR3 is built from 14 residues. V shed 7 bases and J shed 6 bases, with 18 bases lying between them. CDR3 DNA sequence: TGTGCCAGCAAAATTGGCCGGGGGCGGCATGGCTACACCTTC. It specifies CASKIGRGRHGYTF.

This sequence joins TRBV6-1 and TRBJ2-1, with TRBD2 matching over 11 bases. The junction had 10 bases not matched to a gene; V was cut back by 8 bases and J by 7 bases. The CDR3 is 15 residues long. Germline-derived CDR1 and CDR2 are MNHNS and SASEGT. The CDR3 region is CASSLTSGKYNEQFF. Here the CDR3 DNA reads TGTGCCAGCTCGCTGACTAGCGGGAAATATAATGAGCAGTTCTTC.

CDR3 in DNA: TGTGCCAGCAGCGCCTACAGAACTAATGAAAAACTGTTTTTT. Translating gives CASSAYRTNEKLFF. This chain links TRBV7-2 with TRBJ1-4; D is unresolved. This CDR3 has 14 residues. The ends were cut back, 5 bases at V and 1 base at J, with 8 bases in the middle. Germline V CDR1 and CDR2: SGHTA, FQGNSA. Based on the CDR3 plus reference TRBV7-2 and TRBJ1-4, the full variable domain is GAGVSQSPSNKVTEKGKDVELRCDPISGHTALYWYRQSLGQGLEFLIYFQGNSAPDKSGLPSDRFSAERTGGSVSTLTIQRTQQEDSAVYLCASSAYRTNEKLFFGSGTQLSVL.

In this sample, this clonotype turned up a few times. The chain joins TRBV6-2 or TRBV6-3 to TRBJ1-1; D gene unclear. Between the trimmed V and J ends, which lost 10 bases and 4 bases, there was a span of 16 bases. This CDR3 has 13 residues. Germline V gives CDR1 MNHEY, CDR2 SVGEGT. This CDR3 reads CATLYRGVTEAFF. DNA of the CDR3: TGTGCCACCCTCTACCGTGGAGTCACTGAAGCTTTCTTT.

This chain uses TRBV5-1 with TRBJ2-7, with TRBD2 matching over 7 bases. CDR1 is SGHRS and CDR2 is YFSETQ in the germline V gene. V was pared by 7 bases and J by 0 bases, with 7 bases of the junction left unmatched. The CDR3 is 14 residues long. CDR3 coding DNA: TGCGCCAGCCGACGGGAGGCACACTCCTACGAGCAGTACTTC. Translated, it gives CASRREAHSYEQYF.

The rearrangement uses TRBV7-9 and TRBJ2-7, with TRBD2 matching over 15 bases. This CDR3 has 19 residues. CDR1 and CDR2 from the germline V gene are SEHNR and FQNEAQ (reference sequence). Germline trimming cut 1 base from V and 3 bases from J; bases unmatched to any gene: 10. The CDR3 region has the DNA TGTGCCAGCAGCTTAGTTCTTCGGGGACTAGCGGGAGGATACTACGAGCAGTACTTC. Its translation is CASSLVLRGLAGGYYEQYF.

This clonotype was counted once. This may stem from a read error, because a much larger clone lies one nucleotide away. CDR3 sequence reads: CASSIGPQGEAFF. The CDR3 nucleotides are TGTGCCAGCAGTATTGGACCGCAGGGTGAAGCTTTCTTT. The chain is built from TRBV7-6 and TRBJ1-1, with D possibly TRBD1 on 5 matching bases. The CDR3 extends over 13 amino acids. CDR1 is SGHVS, CDR2 FNYEAQ, per germline. Trimming cost V 6 bases and J 7 bases, with 15 bases left between them. The full variable domain, with the rest looked up from reference TRBV7-6 and TRBJ1-1, is GAGVSQSPRYKVTKRGQDVALRCDPISGHVSLYWYRQALGQGPEFLTYFNYEAQQDKSGLPNDRFSAERPEGSISTLTIQRTEQRDSAMYRCASSIGPQGEAFFGQGTRLTVV.

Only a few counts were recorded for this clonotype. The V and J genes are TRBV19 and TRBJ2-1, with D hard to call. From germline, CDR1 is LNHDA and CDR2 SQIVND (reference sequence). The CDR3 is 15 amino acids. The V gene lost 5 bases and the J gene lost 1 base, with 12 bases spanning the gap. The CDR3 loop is CASSEFRASYNEQFF. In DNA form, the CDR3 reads TGTGCCAGTAGTGAATTCCGCGCGTCCTACAATGAGCAGTTCTTC.

The CDR3 sequence is CASSSSRADYEQYF. The CDR3 nucleotides read TGTGCCAGCAGCTCCTCCAGAGCGGACTACGAGCAGTACTTC. The chain has TRBV7-2 and TRBJ2-7, with D perhaps TRBD2 (5 bases). The CDR3 loop spans 14 amino acids. Trimming left V 4 bases short and J 3 bases short, with 13 bases between. Germline V CDR1 and CDR2: SGHTA, FQGNSA.

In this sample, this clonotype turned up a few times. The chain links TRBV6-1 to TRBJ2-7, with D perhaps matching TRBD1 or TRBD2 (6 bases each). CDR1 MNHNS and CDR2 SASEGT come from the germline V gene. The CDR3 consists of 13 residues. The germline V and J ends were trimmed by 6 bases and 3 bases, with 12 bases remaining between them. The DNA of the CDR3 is TGTGCCAGCAGACAGGGACTCTTCTACGAGCAGTACTTC. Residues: CASRQGLFYEQYF.